A single sample is the source of the 7 T cell receptor beta chains below, sequenced in a study of blood T cell repertoires in COVID-19. Assay used: immunoSEQ multiplex PCR; TCRdb lists only in-frame clones, some missing. Of approximately 57,000 clones listed, approximately 78% were seen once; the top ten hold more than 8%. The source material was peripheral blood. All receptors derive from an elderly woman with acute or convalescent COVID-19.

The genes are TRBV6-6 and TRBJ1-3; no reliable D call. Trimming left V 6 bases short and J 0 bases short, with 9 bases between. The CDR3 loop spans 14 amino acids. The germline gives CDR1 MNHNY, CDR2 SVGAGI (reference sequence). The CDR3 sequence: CASSSTSSGNTIYF. CDR3 bases: TGTGCCAGCAGCTCCACGAGCTCTGGAAACACCATATATTTT.

The table lists this clone with a count of one. The chain recombines TRBV10-3 with TRBJ2-3; maybe TRBD2 (6 bases). CDR3 length: 14 amino acids. Trimming took off 6 bases at V and 0 bases at J, with 10 bases between the two ends. Germline CDR1 ENHRY, CDR2 SYGVKD. The CDR3 region is CAIRGLGSTDTQYF. The CDR3 DNA reads TGTGCCATCAGGGGACTGGGAAGCACAGATACGCAGTATTTT.

The gene calls are TRBV4-1 and TRBJ1-2, with D unclear. CDR3 size: 15 residues. The V gene lost 0 bases and the J gene lost 1 base, with 9 bases spanning the gap. The germline gives CDR1 MGHRA, CDR2 YSYEKL. In DNA, the CDR3 is TGCGCCAGCAGCCAAGAGTTTCCCAGTAACTATGGCTACACCTTC. Amino acids: CASSQEFPSNYGYTF.

This sequence joins TRBV5-1 and TRBJ2-1; D is perhaps TRBD2 (5 bases). Per the germline V gene, CDR1 is SGHRS and CDR2 is YFSETQ. The CDR3 extends over 14 amino acids. The V gene lost 0 bases and the J gene lost 4 bases, with 8 bases spanning the gap. The CDR3 spells CASSLGGEYNEQFF. The CDR3 DNA reads TGCGCCAGCAGCTTGGGGGGAGAGTACAATGAGCAGTTCTTC.

The chain links TRBV27 to TRBJ2-6; D not certain. Trimming took off 10 bases at V and 4 bases at J, with 11 bases between the two ends. Germline V gene sequence: CDR1 MNHEY, CDR2 SMNVEV (reference sequence). The CDR3 length is 13 residues. In nucleotides, the CDR3 is TGTGCCACCCAGTATGCAGGGGCCAACGTCCTGACTTTC. Its translation is CATQYAGANVLTF.

This chain joins TRBV28 and TRBJ2-1; D is unclear. Between the trimmed V and J ends, which lost 5 bases and 4 bases, there was a span of 15 bases. CDR3 length: 15 residues. Germline assignment: CDR1 MDHEN and CDR2 SYDVKM. The CDR3 DNA reads TGTGCCAGCAGTGGAACAGAAAGATATTACAATGAGCAGTTCTTC. Translation gives CASSGTERYYNEQFF.

J is TRBJ1-2 and V is TRBV5-6; no reliable D call. The CDR3 has 14 residues. Germline-derived CDR1 and CDR2 are SGHDT and YYEEEE. Trimming cost V 6 bases and J 6 bases, with 18 bases left between them. CDR3 in amino acids: CASTPRGQNDGYTF. CDR3 DNA: TGTGCCAGCACCCCCCGAGGGCAGAATGATGGCTACACCTTC.